A selection of T cell receptor beta chains follows, all from one sample in a study of control samples from healthy donors and cancer patients. Produced via immunoSEQ multiplex PCR; TCRdb's table is partial and in-frame only. In the table there are some 130,000 clones, roughly 92% of which are singletons. Sequencing was carried out using blood. Receptors originate from a man aged 18 to 29 in good health. Both conserved end residues are part of each CDR3. The D gene is left open where the match is weak. For some rows the clone size is stated as once, few or many, or as a class when expanded; others skip it.

clone size,J gene,V gene,D gene,CDR3 DNA,CDR3 protein
NA,TRBJ1-1,TRBV19,NA,TGTGCCAGTGTCGGGTCTGAAGCTTTCTTT,CASVGSEAFF
NA,TRBJ2-5,TRBV10-3,NA,TGTGCCGTAAAGGGCCAAGAGACCCAGTACTTC,CAVKGQETQYF
NA,TRBJ1-3,TRBV13,NA,TGTGCCAGCAGCTACGATGGCAGGGGTGGAAACACCATATATTTT,CASSYDGRGGNTIYF
NA,TRBJ1-4,TRBV5-4,NA,TGTGCCAGCAGCTCGTTTGGGGTAGCTAATGAAAAACTGTTTTTT,CASSSFGVANEKLFF
NA,TRBJ1-4,TRBV27,TRBD1,TGTGCCAGCAGGACGAGGACAGGCGGAAGGGAAAAACTGTTTTTT,CASRTRTGGREKLFF
once,TRBJ2-7,TRBV5-1,TRBD2,TGCGCCAGCAGCTTGGTCTCGCTAGCGGACGAGCAGTACTTC,CASSLVSLADEQYF
NA,TRBJ2-7,TRBV5-1,TRBD1,TGCGCCAGCGCCGTTGGGGACAGGACTCAATGGAGCTCCTACGAGCAGTACTTC,CASAVGDRTQWSSYEQYF
NA,TRBJ2-7,TRBV30,NA,TGTGCCTGGAGTGTATCTTACGAGCAGTACTTC,CAWSVSYEQYF
NA,TRBJ1-5,TRBV12-5,TRBD1,TGTGCTAGTGGTGAAGGGACAGACATCAATCAGCCCCAGCATTTT,CASGEGTDINQPQHF
NA,TRBJ2-1,TRBV7-3,NA,TGTGCCAGCAGCTGGGGGGGCGGGACGGATTACAATGAGCAGTTCTTC,CASSWGGGTDYNEQFF
NA,TRBJ2-7,TRBV7-9,NA,TGTGCCAGCAGCCCAGCAGGGGTCCACGAGCAGTACTTC,CASSPAGVHEQYF
NA,TRBJ2-7,TRBV4-1,NA,TGCGCCAGCAGCGATATAGGGCAGGACTACGAGCAGTACTTC,CASSDIGQDYEQYF
NA,TRBJ1-5,TRBV19,TRBD1,TGTGCCAGTAGTATAAAGACAGGGGTTTTGCAGCCCCAGCATTTT,CASSIKTGVLQPQHF
NA,TRBJ1-6,TRBV5-1,NA,TGCGCCAGTAGGGAACATTTTAATTCACCCCTCCACTTT,CASREHFNSPLHF
NA,TRBJ1-5,TRBV30,NA,TGTGCCTGGAGTGTGGGCTATAGCAATCAGCCCCAGCATTTT,CAWSVGYSNQPQHF
NA,TRBJ2-2,TRBV2,NA,TGTGCCAGCAGAGAGGACCACGCCGGGGAGCTGTTTTTT,CASREDHAGELFF
NA,TRBJ1-1,TRBV18,TRBD1,TGTGCCAGCTCACTATATCAGGGGGTGAGAACTGAAGCTTTCTTT,CASSLYQGVRTEAFF
NA,TRBJ2-5,TRBV9,TRBD1,TGTGCCAGCAGCTCCAGGGACAGCCCCCAAGAGACCCAGTACTTC,CASSSRDSPQETQYF
NA,TRBJ1-2,TRBV2,NA,TGTGCCAGCATGCAAGGGGGGTATGGCTACACCTTC,CASMQGGYGYTF
NA,TRBJ1-2,TRBV19,NA,TGTGCCTCCGGGACATATAACTATGGCTACACCTTC,CASGTYNYGYTF
NA,TRBJ2-1,TRBV12-3/TRBV12-4,NA,TGTGCCAGCAGGTCCCCCCCTCGGGATGAGCAGTTCTTC,CASRSPPRDEQFF
NA,TRBJ1-2,TRBV29-1,NA,TGCAGCGTTGTTGACACTTCTAACTATGGCTACACCTTC,CSVVDTSNYGYTF
NA,TRBJ2-6,TRBV7-2,NA,TGTGCCAGCAGCTTAGTAGGATTCGGGGCTGGGGCCAACGTCCTGACTTTC,CASSLVGFGAGANVLTF
NA,TRBJ1-3,TRBV4-1,NA,TGCGCCAGCAGACCGGCTTGGCCCGACTCTGGAAACACCATATATTTT,CASRPAWPDSGNTIYF
NA,TRBJ1-2,TRBV6-1,NA,TGTGCCAGCAGTGAAGCCTTTAGGGCTAACTATGGCTACACCTTC,CASSEAFRANYGYTF
NA,TRBJ1-5,TRBV4-1,NA,TGCGCCAGCAGCCAAGCGGGGAACCCAAGGGGGGAGCCCCAGCATTTT,CASSQAGNPRGEPQHF
NA,TRBJ2-7,TRBV11-2,NA,TGTGCCAGCAGCTTAGTGGCCCCCTACAATGAGCAGTACTTC,CASSLVAPYNEQYF
NA,TRBJ2-2,TRBV7-9,NA,TGTGCCAGCAGCTTCAGGGCGGGCGGGGAGCTGTTTTTT,CASSFRAGGELFF
NA,TRBJ1-2,TRBV27,NA,TGTGCCAGTGGAAACCCGTATCTCGTGGATGACGGCTACACCTTC,CASGNPYLVDDGYTF
NA,TRBJ2-7,TRBV23-1,TRBD1,TGCGCCAGCAGTCCCCCTGTGACAGGGTGGGGACCTTACGAGCAGTACTTC,CASSPPVTGWGPYEQYF
NA,TRBJ2-1,TRBV10-2,TRBD2,TGCGCCAGCAGTTCCAGCGGGGGGGCCGGCAATGAGCAGTTCTTC,CASSSSGGAGNEQFF
NA,TRBJ2-3,TRBV7-8,TRBD2,TGTGCCAGCAGCCCCCCGCGGGGGAAGGTCCTTTCTCGGGGAGGGAAGCAAGGAGATACGCAGTATTTT,CASSPPRGKVLSRGGKQGDTQYF
NA,TRBJ2-2,TRBV19,TRBD2,TGTGCCAGTAGCCCCTTAGGCGGGGGGGCGGTCGGGGAGCTGTTTTTT,CASSPLGGGAVGELFF
NA,TRBJ2-1,TRBV4-1,TRBD1,TGCGCCAGCAGCCAGCCCTTGGGACAGAACGGAGATGAGCAGTTCTTC,CASSQPLGQNGDEQFF
NA,TRBJ2-5,TRBV6-6,NA,TGTGCCAGCTCGGGCCGGATAGAGACCCAGTACTTC,CASSGRIETQYF
few,TRBJ1-1,TRBV7-9,TRBD1,TGTGCCAGCAGCTTTATAGACAGGGGGCCGGACACTGAAGCTTTCTTT,CASSFIDRGPDTEAFF
NA,TRBJ1-2,TRBV5-6,TRBD1,TGTGCCAGCAGCTGGAACAGGGGGAATGGCTACACCTTC,CASSWNRGNGYTF
NA,TRBJ1-1,TRBV7-9,NA,TGTGCCAGCAGCTCCCCTATGAGGAACACTGAAGCTTTCTTT,CASSSPMRNTEAFF
NA,TRBJ2-1,TRBV5-1,TRBD2,TGCGCCAGCAGCTTGGGAGGGCTAGCGGCCTACAATGAGCAGTTCTTC,CASSLGGLAAYNEQFF
NA,TRBJ2-2,TRBV6-5,TRBD1,TGTGCCAGCAGTCCTGACAGGGAAGGCACCGGGGAGCTGTTTTTT,CASSPDREGTGELFF
NA,TRBJ1-2,TRBV2,NA,TGTGCCAGCAGTTGGGGAAGGGACTATGGCTACACCTTC,CASSWGRDYGYTF
NA,TRBJ1-2,TRBV15,NA,TGTGCCACCAGCAGAGGATGGGAGGGCTACACCTTC,CATSRGWEGYTF
NA,TRBJ1-5,TRBV6-1,NA,TGTGCCAGCAGTGAAGCGCTAGGGGGGGATCAGCCCCAGCATTTT,CASSEALGGDQPQHF
NA,TRBJ2-7,TRBV7-2,NA,TGTGCCAGCAGCTTAGTGGGGGGACTGGACGAGCAGTACTTC,CASSLVGGLDEQYF
NA,TRBJ2-1,TRBV5-6,TRBD2,TGTGCCAGCAGCCCGAGGAAAGCGGGGGTAGGGAATGAGCAGTTCTTC,CASSPRKAGVGNEQFF
NA,TRBJ1-1,TRBV7-8,NA,TGTGCCAGCAGCCCGAACTACACTGAAGCTTTCTTT,CASSPNYTEAFF
once,TRBJ2-1,TRBV5-6,NA,TGTGCCAGCAGCCACCGTCGGCATGAGCAGTTCTTC,CASSHRRHEQFF
NA,TRBJ2-7,TRBV28,TRBD1,TGTGCCAGCAGTTTCTCACAGGGGTTTTACGAGCAGTACTTC,CASSFSQGFYEQYF
NA,TRBJ2-7,TRBV21-1,NA,TGTGCCAGCGGCCGTGGGGACAGGGGGGCCTACGAGCAGTACTTC,CASGRGDRGAYEQYF
NA,TRBJ2-6,TRBV5-1,NA,TGCGCCAGCAGCCCCGATCTCTCTGGGGCCAACGTCCTGACTTTC,CASSPDLSGANVLTF
few,TRBJ2-5,TRBV5-1,NA,TGCGCCAGCAGCGACGCTCAGTCCCAAGAGACCCAGTACTTC,CASSDAQSQETQYF
NA,TRBJ1-6,TRBV29-1,TRBD1,TGCAGCGTTACGGACAGGGCGGATTCACCCCTCCACTTT,CSVTDRADSPLHF
NA,TRBJ1-2,TRBV12-3/TRBV12-4,TRBD1,TGTGCCAGCACGACAGGGGGCTATGGCTACACCTTC,CASTTGGYGYTF
NA,TRBJ2-5,TRBV3-1/TRBV3-2,TRBD2,TGTGCCAGCAGCCATTCTAGCGGGGGTCGAGAGACCCAGTACTTC,CASSHSSGGRETQYF